Reported below is one TCR beta chain. The data belong to a study of Graves' ophthalmopathy and Graves' hyperthyroidism. Investigators amplified TCR beta CDR3 regions from RNA transcripts. Second-round multiplex PCR followed a first-round RT-PCR using HTBI primers. MiXCR, run by TCRdb on the multiplex PCR reads, gives a single entry per CDR3 protein. This sample has 740,000 or so distinct CDR3 sequences, with around 40% found just once. Germline CDR1 is LGHNA and CDR2 is YNFKEQ. Trimming pared 0 bases from V and 12 bases from J, leaving 20 bases between. This CDR3 is 15 amino acids long. This receptor was identified in an adult man with Graves' ophthalmopathy. The rearrangement uses TRBV4-2 and TRBJ2-5; possible D gene TRBD2, 6 bases. Sequencing was performed on peripheral blood. This CDR3 reads CASSQEHSVAGPEYF. The CDR3 DNA is TGTGCCAGCAGCCAAGAACATTCCGTGGCGGGACCGGAGTACTTC.